The rows below give T cell receptor beta chains drawn from one sample of a study of blood T cell repertoires in COVID-19. This table comes from immunoSEQ multiplex PCR, and its TCRdb copy is limited to in-frame clones, with some not included. The table includes hundreds of thousands of clones, 80% to 90% detected once. Source material: peripheral blood. These receptors were collected from an elderly woman with active or convalescent COVID-19. Each CDR3 is given with its conserved first and last residue. D genes are given only for firm matches. Part of the rows lack a size; the others show once, few, many or a class for expanded clones.

TRBJ2-7 once TRBV20-1 - CSAHSVYEQYF TGCAGTGCTCATTCAGTCTACGAGCAGTACTTC
TRBJ2-5 - TRBV12-3/TRBV12-4 TRBD2 CASTGEGETQYF TGTGCCAGCACTGGGGAGGGGGAGACCCAGTACTTC
TRBJ1-1 - TRBV18 TRBD1 CASSPLRGLLGTEAFF TGTGCCAGCTCACCACTCAGGGGGCTCCTGGGGACTGAAGCTTTCTTT
TRBJ2-2 few TRBV11-2 - CASSFRATGELFF TGTGCCAGCAGCTTTCGCGCCACCGGGGAGCTGTTTTTT
TRBJ1-5 - TRBV7-2 - CASSLAGGLWEPQHF TGTGCCAGCAGCTTAGCAGGCGGGCTTTGGGAGCCCCAGCATTTT
TRBJ2-1 - TRBV4-1 - CASSQSPPGRNEQFF TGCGCCAGCAGCCAAAGCCCCCCAGGGCGGAATGAGCAGTTCTTC
TRBJ2-7 - TRBV7-2 TRBD2 CASSFSGRGYYEQYF TGTGCCAGCAGCTTCAGCGGGAGAGGGTACTACGAGCAGTACTTC
TRBJ2-1 - TRBV7-6 - CASSLPGRGEAGFYNEQFF TGTGCCAGCAGCTTACCGGGCCGGGGAGAAGCGGGCTTTTACAATGAGCAGTTCTTC
TRBJ1-1 - TRBV6-2/TRBV6-3 - CASSYSRYRQTVNTEAFF TGTGCCAGCAGTTACTCGAGGTATCGACAGACAGTGAACACTGAAGCTTTCTTT
TRBJ1-2 once TRBV28 - CAGRGAGGGYTF TGTGCCGGGCGGGGGGCCGGGGGCGGCTACACCTTC
TRBJ2-7 - TRBV7-2 TRBD2 CASSLVGTSGGYEQYF TGTGCCAGCAGCTTAGTGGGGACTAGCGGAGGCTACGAGCAGTACTTC
TRBJ2-1 - TRBV7-3 - CASSPRGGLEQFF TGTGCCAGCAGCCCCCGTGGCGGTCTTGAGCAGTTCTTC
TRBJ2-3 once TRBV7-3 TRBD2 CASSSAGGADTQYF TGTGCCAGCAGCTCAGCGGGAGGGGCAGATACGCAGTATTTT
TRBJ2-5 once TRBV9 - CASSVSHTQETQYF TGTGCCAGCAGCGTATCCCACACCCAAGAGACCCAGTACTTC
TRBJ2-7 once TRBV6-5 - CASSQNRAEQYF TGTGCCAGCAGTCAGAACAGGGCCGAGCAGTACTTC
TRBJ2-2 - TRBV6-2/TRBV6-3 TRBD1 CASSPGTGVAGELFF TGTGCCAGCAGTCCCGGGACAGGGGTCGCCGGGGAGCTGTTTTTT
TRBJ1-2 - TRBV7-2 TRBD1 CASSQGQAVGYGYTF TGTGCCAGCAGCCAGGGACAGGCAGTAGGCTATGGCTACACCTTC
TRBJ2-2 - TRBV12-5 TRBD1 CASGLVTRGRTGELFF TGTGCTAGTGGTTTGGTAACCAGGGGGCGAACCGGGGAGCTGTTTTTT
TRBJ2-3 once TRBV7-2 - CASSLAGGHTDTQYF TGTGCCAGCAGCTTAGCGGGGGGGCACACAGATACGCAGTATTTT
TRBJ2-1 - TRBV9 TRBD1 CASSAGTGGYNEQFF TGTGCCAGCAGCGCGGGGACAGGGGGCTACAATGAGCAGTTCTTC
TRBJ2-7 - TRBV9 TRBD2 CASSVSGSFIYEQYF TGTGCCAGCAGCGTTAGCGGGTCCTTTATCTACGAGCAGTACTTC
TRBJ1-2 - TRBV30 TRBD1 CAWSRTGTEYGYTF TGTGCCTGGAGTCGAACCGGGACAGAATATGGCTACACCTTC
TRBJ1-2 - TRBV2 - CASSLNAINYGYTF TGTGCCAGCAGTCTGAATGCGATTAACTATGGCTACACCTTC
TRBJ1-4 - TRBV20-1 - CSASDLEEKLFF TGCAGTGCTAGTGACCTGGAGGAAAAACTGTTTTTT
TRBJ2-1 - TRBV6-5 TRBD2 CASGRDNEQFF TGTGCCAGCGGGAGGGACAATGAGCAGTTCTTC
TRBJ1-1 - TRBV6-6 - CASSAQGRNTEAFF TGTGCCAGCAGCGCACAGGGAAGGAACACTGAAGCTTTCTTT
TRBJ2-3 - TRBV29-1 - CSVGHRQRSTDTQYF TGCAGCGTTGGCCACAGACAAAGGAGCACAGATACGCAGTATTTT
TRBJ2-3 - TRBV7-3 - CASSLGISGGADTQYF TGTGCCAGCAGCTTAGGGATTAGCGGAGGGGCAGATACGCAGTATTTT
TRBJ2-7 few TRBV5-4 - CASSLYKTYEQYF TGTGCCAGCAGCTTGTACAAGACCTACGAGCAGTACTTC
TRBJ1-2 - TRBV19 - CASSMEGSNYGYTF TGTGCCAGTAGTATGGAGGGGTCGAACTATGGCTACACCTTC
TRBJ1-4 - TRBV29-1 - CSVLKGNSGEKLFF TGCAGCGTTCTTAAGGGGAACTCGGGTGAAAAACTGTTTTTT
TRBJ1-2 - TRBV7-2 TRBD1 CASSPPGQIYGYTF TGTGCCAGCAGCCCCCCGGGACAGATCTATGGCTACACCTTC
TRBJ2-1 - TRBV11-2 TRBD1 CASSKTGGAYNEQFF TGTGCCAGCAGCAAAACAGGGGGCGCATATAATGAGCAGTTCTTC
TRBJ2-2 - TRBV5-1 TRBD1 CASSRDSTRNTGELFF TGCGCCAGCAGCCGGGACAGTACTAGGAACACCGGGGAGCTGTTTTTT
TRBJ2-3 - TRBV28 TRBD1 CASSLGSVTGGRDTQYF TGTGCCAGCAGTTTAGGATCGGTGACAGGGGGCAGAGATACGCAGTATTTT
TRBJ2-3 - TRBV30 - CAWSGGRGASTDTQYF TGTGCCTGGAGTGGAGGACGGGGGGCGAGCACAGATACGCAGTATTTT
TRBJ2-7 few TRBV2 - CASSYSSYEQYF TGTGCCAGCAGTTATAGCTCCTACGAGCAGTACTTC
TRBJ2-1 - TRBV3-1/TRBV3-2 TRBD2 CASSQGGLAGGKWSYNEQFF TGTGCCAGCAGCCAAGGGGGACTAGCGGGAGGGAAGTGGTCCTACAATGAGCAGTTCTTC
TRBJ2-1 - TRBV18 - CASSPPSQKQNEQFF TGTGCCAGCTCACCACCTTCACAGAAGCAGAATGAGCAGTTCTTC
TRBJ2-5 once TRBV6-5 TRBD2 CASSYWASGDQETQYF TGTGCCAGCAGTTATTGGGCTAGCGGCGACCAAGAGACCCAGTACTTC